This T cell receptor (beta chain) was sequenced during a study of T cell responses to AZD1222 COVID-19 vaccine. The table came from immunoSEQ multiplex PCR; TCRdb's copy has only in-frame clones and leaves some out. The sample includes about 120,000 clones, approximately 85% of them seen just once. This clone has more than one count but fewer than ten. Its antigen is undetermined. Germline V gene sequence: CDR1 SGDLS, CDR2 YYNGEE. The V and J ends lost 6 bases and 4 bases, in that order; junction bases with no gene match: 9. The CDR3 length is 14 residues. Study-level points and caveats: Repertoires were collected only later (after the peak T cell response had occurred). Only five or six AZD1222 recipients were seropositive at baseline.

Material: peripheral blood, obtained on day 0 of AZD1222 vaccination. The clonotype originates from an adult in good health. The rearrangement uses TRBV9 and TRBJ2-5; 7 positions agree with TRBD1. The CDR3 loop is CASTPQGVGETQYF. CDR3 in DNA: TGTGCCAGCACCCCCCAGGGGGTGGGAGAGACCCAGTACTTC.